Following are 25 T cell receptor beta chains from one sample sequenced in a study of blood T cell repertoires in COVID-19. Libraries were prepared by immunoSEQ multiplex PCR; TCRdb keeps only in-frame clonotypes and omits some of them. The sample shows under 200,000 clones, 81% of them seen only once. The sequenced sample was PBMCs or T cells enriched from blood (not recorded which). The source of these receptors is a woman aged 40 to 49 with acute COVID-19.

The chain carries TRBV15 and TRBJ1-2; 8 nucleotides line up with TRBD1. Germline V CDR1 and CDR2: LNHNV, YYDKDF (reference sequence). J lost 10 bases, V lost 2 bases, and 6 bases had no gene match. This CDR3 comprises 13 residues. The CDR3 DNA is TGTGCCACCAGCAGACAGGACAGGGCCCTCTACACCTTC. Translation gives CATSRQDRALYTF.

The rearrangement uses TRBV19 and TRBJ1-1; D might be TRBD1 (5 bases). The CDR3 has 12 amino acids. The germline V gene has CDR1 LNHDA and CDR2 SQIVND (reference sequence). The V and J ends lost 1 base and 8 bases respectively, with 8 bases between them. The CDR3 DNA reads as TGTGCCAGTAGTATAGTAGGACAAGAAGCTTTCTTT. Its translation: CASSIVGQEAFF. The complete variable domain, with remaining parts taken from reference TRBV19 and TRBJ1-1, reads DGGITQSPKYLFRKEGQNVTLSCEQNLNHDAMYWYRQDPGQGLRLIYYSQIVNDFQKGDIAEGYSVSREKKESFPLTVTSAQKNPTAFYLCASSIVGQEAFFGQGTRLTVV.

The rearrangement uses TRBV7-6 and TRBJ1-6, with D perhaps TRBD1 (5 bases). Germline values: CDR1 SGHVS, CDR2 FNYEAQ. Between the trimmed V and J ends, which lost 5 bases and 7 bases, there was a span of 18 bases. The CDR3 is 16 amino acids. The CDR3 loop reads CASSPIDGRANSPLHF. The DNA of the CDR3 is TGTGCCAGCAGCCCCATTGATGGCAGGGCCAATTCACCCCTCCACTTT.

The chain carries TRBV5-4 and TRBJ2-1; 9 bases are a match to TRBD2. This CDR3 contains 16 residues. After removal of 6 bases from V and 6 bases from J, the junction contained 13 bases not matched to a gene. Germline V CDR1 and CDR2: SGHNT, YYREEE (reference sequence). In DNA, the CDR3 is TGTGCCAGCACCCCCGGCGGCGGGAGGGCCCGCAATGAGCAGTTCTTC. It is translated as CASTPGGGRARNEQFF.

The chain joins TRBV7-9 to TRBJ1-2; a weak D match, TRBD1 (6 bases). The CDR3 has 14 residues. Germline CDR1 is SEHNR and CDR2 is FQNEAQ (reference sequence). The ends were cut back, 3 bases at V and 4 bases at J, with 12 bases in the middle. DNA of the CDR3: TGTGCCAGCAGCTTTGGGGGACAATCCTATGGCTACACCTTC. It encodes CASSFGGQSYGYTF.

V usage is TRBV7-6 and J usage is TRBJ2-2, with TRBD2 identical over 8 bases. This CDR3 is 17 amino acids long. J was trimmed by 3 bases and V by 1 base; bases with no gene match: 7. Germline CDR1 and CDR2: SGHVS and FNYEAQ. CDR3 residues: CASSLGSPAGDTGELFF. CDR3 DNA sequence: TGTGCCAGCAGCTTAGGCTCCCCAGCGGGAGACACCGGGGAGCTGTTTTTT.

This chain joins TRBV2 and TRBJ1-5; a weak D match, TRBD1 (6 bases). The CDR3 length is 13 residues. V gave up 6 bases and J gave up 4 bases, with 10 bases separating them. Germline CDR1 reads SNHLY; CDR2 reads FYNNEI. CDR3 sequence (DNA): TGTGCCAGCAGACCGGACAGAAATCAGCCCCAGCATTTT. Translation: CASRPDRNQPQHF.

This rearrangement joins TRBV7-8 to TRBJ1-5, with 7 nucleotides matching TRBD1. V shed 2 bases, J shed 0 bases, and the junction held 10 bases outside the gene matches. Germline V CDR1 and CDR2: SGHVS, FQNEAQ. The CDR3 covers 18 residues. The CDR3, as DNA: TGTGCCAGCAGCTTAAGCACGGGACAGTACTATAGCAATCAGCCCCAGCATTTT. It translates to CASSLSTGQYYSNQPQHF.

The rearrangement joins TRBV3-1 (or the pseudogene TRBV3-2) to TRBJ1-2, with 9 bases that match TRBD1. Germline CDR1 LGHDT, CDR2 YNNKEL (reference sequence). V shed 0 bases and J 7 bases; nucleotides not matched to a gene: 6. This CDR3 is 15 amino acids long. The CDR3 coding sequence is TGTGCCAGCAGCCAAGAGGGACAGGGTGGAGCTGGCTACACCTTC. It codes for CASSQEGQGGAGYTF.

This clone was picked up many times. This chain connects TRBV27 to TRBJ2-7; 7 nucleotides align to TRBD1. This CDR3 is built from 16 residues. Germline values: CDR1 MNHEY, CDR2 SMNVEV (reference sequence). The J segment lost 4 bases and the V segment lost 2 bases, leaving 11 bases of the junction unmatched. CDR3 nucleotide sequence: TGTGCCAGCAGTTTAATCCCGAGACAGGGAAAGTACGAGCAGTACTTC. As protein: CASSLIPRQGKYEQYF.

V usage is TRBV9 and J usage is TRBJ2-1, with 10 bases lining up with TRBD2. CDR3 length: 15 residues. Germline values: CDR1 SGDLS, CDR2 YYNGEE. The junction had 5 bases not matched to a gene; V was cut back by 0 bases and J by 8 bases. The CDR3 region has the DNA TGTGCCAGCAGCGTAGAATCTAGCGGGAGCTATGAGCAGTTCTTC. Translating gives CASSVESSGSYEQFF.

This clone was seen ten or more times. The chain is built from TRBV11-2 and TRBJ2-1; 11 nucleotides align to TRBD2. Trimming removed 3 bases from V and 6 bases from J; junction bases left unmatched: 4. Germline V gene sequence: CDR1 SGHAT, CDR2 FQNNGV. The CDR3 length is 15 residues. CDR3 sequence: CASSLGTSGLNEQFF. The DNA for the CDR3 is TGTGCCAGCAGCTTGGGGACTAGCGGCCTCAATGAGCAGTTCTTC.

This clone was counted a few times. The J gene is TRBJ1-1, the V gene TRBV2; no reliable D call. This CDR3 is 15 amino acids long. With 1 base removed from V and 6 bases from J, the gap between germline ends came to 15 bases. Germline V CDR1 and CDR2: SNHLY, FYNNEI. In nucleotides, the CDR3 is TGTGCCAGCAGTGAAGGCGATCTCAGGTGGGCTGAAGCTTTCTTT. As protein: CASSEGDLRWAEAFF.

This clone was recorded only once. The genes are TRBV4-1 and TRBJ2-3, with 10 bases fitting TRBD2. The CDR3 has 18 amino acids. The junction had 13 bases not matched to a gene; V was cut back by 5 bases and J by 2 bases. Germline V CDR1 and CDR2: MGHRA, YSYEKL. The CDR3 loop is CASSSAVLAGGNTDTQYF. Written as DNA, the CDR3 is TGCGCCAGCAGCTCGGCAGTGTTAGCGGGGGGAAACACAGATACGCAGTATTTT.

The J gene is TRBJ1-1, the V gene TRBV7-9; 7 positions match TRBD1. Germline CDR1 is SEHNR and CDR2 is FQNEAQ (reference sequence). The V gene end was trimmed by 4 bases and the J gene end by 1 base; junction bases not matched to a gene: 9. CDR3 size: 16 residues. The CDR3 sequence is CASSWGDRAENTEAFF. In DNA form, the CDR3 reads TGTGCCAGCAGCTGGGGCGACAGGGCCGAGAACACTGAAGCTTTCTTT.

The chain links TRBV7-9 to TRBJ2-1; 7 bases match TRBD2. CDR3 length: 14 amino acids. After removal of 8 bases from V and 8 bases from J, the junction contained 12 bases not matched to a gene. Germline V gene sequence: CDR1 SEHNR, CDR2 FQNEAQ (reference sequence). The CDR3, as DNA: TGTGCCAGCGGATGGGGGTCTAGCGGCTATGAGCAGTTCTTC. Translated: CASGWGSSGYEQFF.

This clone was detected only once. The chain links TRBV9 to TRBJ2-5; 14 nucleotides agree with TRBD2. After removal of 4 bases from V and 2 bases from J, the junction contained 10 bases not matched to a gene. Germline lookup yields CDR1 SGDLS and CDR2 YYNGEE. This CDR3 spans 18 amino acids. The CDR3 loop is CASSLGLAGGTRQETQYF. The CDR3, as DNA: TGTGCCAGCAGCCTAGGACTAGCGGGAGGTACCCGACAAGAGACCCAGTACTTC.

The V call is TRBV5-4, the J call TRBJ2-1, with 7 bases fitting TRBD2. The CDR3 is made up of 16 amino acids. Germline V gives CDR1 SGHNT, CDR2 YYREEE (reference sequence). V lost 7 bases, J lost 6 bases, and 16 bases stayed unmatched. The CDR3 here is CASSRLAAGLGNEQFF. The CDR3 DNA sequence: TGTGCCAGCTCCCGACTAGCTGCAGGTCTGGGCAATGAGCAGTTCTTC.

The CDR3: CASSLNRGGNEQFF. The CDR3 nucleotides are TGTGCCAGCAGCCTAAACAGGGGGGGCAATGAGCAGTTCTTC. This chain links TRBV16 with TRBJ2-1, with a possible D match to TRBD1 (8 bases). The CDR3 has 14 amino acids. CDR1 is KGHSY and CDR2 is FQNENV in the germline V gene. Trimming stripped 4 bases from V and 6 bases from J, with 13 bases between.

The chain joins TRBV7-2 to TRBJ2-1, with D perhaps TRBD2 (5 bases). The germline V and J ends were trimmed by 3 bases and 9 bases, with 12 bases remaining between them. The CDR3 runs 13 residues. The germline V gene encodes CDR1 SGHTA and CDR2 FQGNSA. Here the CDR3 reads CASSFGRGREQFF. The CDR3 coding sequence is TGTGCCAGCAGCTTCGGCCGCGGGCGTGAGCAGTTCTTC.

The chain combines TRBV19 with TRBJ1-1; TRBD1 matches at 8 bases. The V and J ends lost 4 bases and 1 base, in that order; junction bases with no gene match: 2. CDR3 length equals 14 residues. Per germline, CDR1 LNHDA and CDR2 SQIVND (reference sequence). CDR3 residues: CASSRDRWNTEAFF. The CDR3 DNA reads TGTGCCAGTAGTAGGGACAGGTGGAACACTGAAGCTTTCTTT.

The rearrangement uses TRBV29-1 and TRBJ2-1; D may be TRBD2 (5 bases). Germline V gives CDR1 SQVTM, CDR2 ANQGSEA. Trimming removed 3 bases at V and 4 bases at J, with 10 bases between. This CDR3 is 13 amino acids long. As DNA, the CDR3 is TGCAGCGTTGACCGACTACCTTACAATGAGCAGTTCTTC. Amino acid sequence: CSVDRLPYNEQFF.

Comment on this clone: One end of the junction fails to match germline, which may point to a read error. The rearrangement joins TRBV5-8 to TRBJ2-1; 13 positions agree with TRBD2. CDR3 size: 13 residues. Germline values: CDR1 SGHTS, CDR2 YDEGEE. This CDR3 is CASSPGLAGAILF. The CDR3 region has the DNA TGTGCCAGCAGCCCAGGACTAGCGGGAGCCATCCTCTTC.

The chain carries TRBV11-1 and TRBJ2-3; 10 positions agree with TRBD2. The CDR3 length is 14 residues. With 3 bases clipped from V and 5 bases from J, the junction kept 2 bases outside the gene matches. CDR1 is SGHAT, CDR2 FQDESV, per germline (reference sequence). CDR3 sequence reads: CASSFGLAVDTQYF. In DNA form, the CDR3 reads TGTGCCAGCAGCTTCGGACTAGCGGTAGATACGCAGTATTTT.

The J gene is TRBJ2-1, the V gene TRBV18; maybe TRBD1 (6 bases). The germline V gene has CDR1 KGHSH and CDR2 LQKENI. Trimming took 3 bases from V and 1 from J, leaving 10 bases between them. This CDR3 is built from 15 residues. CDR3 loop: CASSPRDISYNEQFF. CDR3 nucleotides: TGTGCCAGCTCACCCAGGGACATATCCTACAATGAGCAGTTCTTC. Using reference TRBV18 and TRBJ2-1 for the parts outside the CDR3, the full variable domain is NAGVMQNPRHLVRRRGQEARLRCSPMKGHSHVYWYRQLPEEGLKFMVYLQKENIIDESGMPKERFSAEFPKEGPSILRIQQVVRGDSAAYFCASSPRDISYNEQFFGPGTRLTVL.